The clone carrying this TCR beta chain was detected a few times. Unique molecular identifiers were incorporated when the TCRbeta library was constructed. TCRdb recomputed calls from the PCR reads with MiXCR, one row per CDR3 protein. The profile covers 450,000 to 550,000 distinct CDR3 sequences, with over 10% appearing a single time and about 14% taken by the ten largest. The data derive from a study of T-cell reconstitution after alpha-beta-depleted transplantation in children. This receptor was taken from a female patient aged 2-10 years who had a stem cell transplant for aplastic anemia, so the T cells may come from the graft donor. The sample in question was PBMCs, mostly from graft donor cells, obtained 180 days after TCRalphabeta/CD19-depleted stem cell transplant.

This CDR3 reads CASSILSGDTQYF. Written as DNA, the CDR3 is TGTGCCAGTAGTATACTCAGCGGAGATACGCAGTATTTT. The rearrangement joins TRBV19 to TRBJ2-3, with D perhaps matching TRBD2 (5 bases). Trimming removed 2 bases from V and 5 bases from J, with 8 bases in between. The CDR3 is 13 amino acids. From germline, CDR1 is LNHDA and CDR2 SQIVND (reference sequence).